These 16 T cell receptor beta chains were all obtained from the same sample, sequenced in a study of cytomegalovirus exposure and HLA in healthy donors. Vbeta (60) and Jbeta (13) primers were used in the PCR. Here immunoSEQ multiplex PCR was the method, and the copy in TCRdb shows in-frame clones only, minus some. Of about 140,000 clones in the sample, around 80% were seen once. Specimen: PBMCs. The receptors here all came from a woman in her thirties or forties in good health and CMV-seronegative.

The chain combines TRBV7-6 with TRBJ2-3; perhaps TRBD1 as D (6 bases). V lost 2 bases and J 0 bases, leaving 18 bases between the germline ends. The CDR3 runs 18 residues. Germline-derived CDR1 and CDR2 are SGHVS and FNYEAQ. CDR3 residues: CASSLQPATGSSTDTQYF. The DNA for the CDR3 is TGTGCCAGCAGCTTACAACCTGCCACAGGGTCTAGCACAGATACGCAGTATTTT.

The V gene is TRBV5-5, the J gene TRBJ2-7; TRBD1 matches at 9 bases. The CDR3 consists of 16 residues. V dropped 4 bases and J dropped 7; count of bases not matched to a gene: 15. The germline CDR1 and CDR2 sequences are SGHKS and YYEKEE (reference sequence). As DNA, the CDR3 is TGTGCCAGCAGCGGTCTAAGGACAGGGGACTTTCGGGAGCAGTACTTC. This gives the protein CASSGLRTGDFREQYF.

This clone turned up a few times. V is TRBV12-5 and J is TRBJ1-2; 7 nucleotides match TRBD1. CDR1 and CDR2 from the germline V gene are LGHNT and FRNRAP. The CDR3 length is 12 residues. V dropped 5 bases and J dropped 8; count of bases not matched to a gene: 5. CDR3 region: CASGHRDRGYTF. Written as DNA, the CDR3 is TGTGCTAGTGGTCACCGGGACAGAGGCTACACCTTC. The whole variable domain, remainder taken from reference TRBV12-5 and TRBJ1-2, is DARVTQTPRHKVTEMGQEVTMRCQPILGHNTVFWYRQTMMQGLELLAYFRNRAPLDDSGMPKDRFSAEMPDATLATLKIQPSEPRDSAVYFCASGHRDRGYTFGSGTRLTVV.

The chain joins TRBV28 to TRBJ1-5; D unclear. The germline V and J ends were trimmed by 1 base and 7 bases, with 5 bases remaining between them. The CDR3 length is 12 residues. Germline V gene lookup returns CDR1 MDHEN and CDR2 SYDVKM. The DNA of the CDR3 is TGTGCCAGCAGTTTATTCGGGCAGCCCCAGCATTTT. Translating it yields CASSLFGQPQHF. Looking up the rest from reference TRBV28 and TRBJ1-5 gives the full variable domain: DVKVTQSSRYLVKRTGEKVFLECVQDMDHENMFWYRQDPGLGLRLIYFSYDVKMKEKGDIPEGYSVSREKKERFSLILESASTNQTSMYLCASSLFGQPQHFGDGTRLSIL.

This chain joins TRBV28 and TRBJ1-1, with a weak D call TRBD1 (5 bases). CDR3 size: 14 residues. CDR1 MDHEN and CDR2 SYDVKM come from the germline V gene. V was pared by 3 bases and J by 5 bases, with 13 bases between. The CDR3 region has the DNA TGTGCCAGCAGTTTTCCAGGGTTGGGGACTGAAGCTTTCTTT. It translates to CASSFPGLGTEAFF.

The V and J genes are TRBV10-3 and TRBJ1-4, with D perhaps TRBD1 (5 bases). This CDR3 comprises 13 residues. Trimming took 5 bases from V and 8 from J, leaving 12 bases between them. Germline assignment: CDR1 ENHRY and CDR2 SYGVKD. The CDR3 sequence: CAISIFRAEKLFF. The CDR3 DNA follows: TGTGCCATCAGTATCTTCAGGGCAGAAAAACTGTTTTTT.

The chain has TRBV23-1 and TRBJ2-7; 15 nucleotides align to TRBD2. TRBV23-1 is flagged as an ORF with uncertain function. J gave up 3 bases and V 6 bases, and 9 bases lay outside the gene matches. The CDR3 length is 17 residues. CDR3: CASRCPGLAGGHYEQYF. The CDR3 bases are TGCGCCAGCAGGTGCCCGGGACTAGCGGGAGGCCACTACGAGCAGTACTTC.

The chain links TRBV4-3 to TRBJ2-5; tentative D call: TRBD2 (5 bases). This CDR3 spans 15 amino acids. Germline assignment: CDR1 LGHNA and CDR2 YSLEER. The germline V and J ends were trimmed by 0 bases and 5 bases, with 13 bases remaining between them. The DNA for the CDR3 is TGCGCCAGCAGCCAAGATAGGACTTCCCTTGAGACCCAGTACTTC. Translating gives CASSQDRTSLETQYF.

This rearrangement joins TRBV28 to TRBJ1-5, with a possible D match to TRBD1 (5 bases). V was pared by 5 bases and J by 6 bases, with 14 bases between. Germline assignment: CDR1 MDHEN and CDR2 SYDVKM. The CDR3 consists of 14 residues. The chain's CDR3 is CASSRTSSGQPQHF. As DNA, the CDR3 is TGTGCCAGCAGTCGGACATCCTCGGGTCAGCCCCAGCATTTT.

V and J are TRBV19 and TRBJ2-5, with no clear D. The CDR3 covers 14 residues. Germline V gives CDR1 LNHDA, CDR2 SQIVND (reference sequence). V lost 5 bases to trimming and J lost 5 bases, with 15 bases between them. CDR3 in amino acids: CASSQQSSAETQYF. CDR3 in DNA: TGTGCCAGTAGTCAACAGAGCTCCGCTGAGACCCAGTACTTC.

The chain couples TRBV5-5 to TRBJ1-1, with a possible D match to TRBD1 (5 bases). V was trimmed by 4 bases and J by 8 bases, leaving 18 bases between them. CDR1 is SGHKS, CDR2 YYEKEE, per germline (reference sequence). The CDR3 covers 14 residues. The CDR3 DNA reads as TGTGCCAGCAGCCACCCAATTGGAACAGGCGAAGCTTTCTTT. Translated, it gives CASSHPIGTGEAFF.

In nucleotides, the CDR3 is TGTGCCAGCAGCTTATTACAACCGACGACAGGAAGAAATCAGCCCCAGCATTTT. Protein sequence: CASSLLQPTTGRNQPQHF. This chain connects TRBV5-6 to TRBJ1-5, with TRBD1 as a possible D gene (6 bases). This CDR3 is built from 18 residues. The germline CDR1 and CDR2 sequences are SGHDT and YYEEEE. Trimming left V 2 bases short and J 4 bases short, with 22 bases between.

The rearrangement links TRBV2 to TRBJ2-7; the match to TRBD2 covers 13 bases. This CDR3 is 18 amino acids long. With V trimmed by 4 bases and J by 6 bases, 15 bases remained unmatched. The germline gives CDR1 SNHLY, CDR2 FYNNEI. In DNA, the CDR3 is TGTGCCAGCAGTGGGCCCGGGACTAGCGGGACCCTTAAACTCGAGCAGTACTTC. Its translation is CASSGPGTSGTLKLEQYF.

The rearrangement uses TRBV7-2 and TRBJ1-5; tentative D call: TRBD1 (5 bases). V was trimmed by 7 bases and J by 2 bases, leaving 21 bases between them. Germline loops: CDR1 SGHTA, CDR2 FQGNSA. This CDR3 has 17 residues. CDR3 in amino acids: CASTSTPGRGGNQPQHF. CDR3 nucleotides: TGTGCCAGCACCTCCACCCCAGGGCGTGGGGGCAATCAGCCCCAGCATTTT.

The rearrangement links TRBV7-9 to TRBJ2-7, with a tentative D call TRBD2 (5 bases). Germline V gene lookup returns CDR1 SEHNR and CDR2 FQNEAQ (reference sequence). This CDR3 is built from 16 residues. V was pared by 1 base and J by 0 bases, with 13 bases between. Here the CDR3 reads CASSLVPGYSSYEQYF. The CDR3 coding sequence is TGTGCCAGCAGCTTAGTACCGGGGTATAGCTCCTACGAGCAGTACTTC.

The CDR3 protein is CASSAGGYTF. The CDR3 DNA sequence: TGTGCCAGCAGTGCGGGTGGCTACACCTTC. The rearrangement joins TRBV2 to TRBJ1-2, with no clear D. The ends were cut back, 4 bases at V and 7 bases at J, with 4 bases in the middle. Germline CDR1 and CDR2: SNHLY and FYNNEI. This CDR3 is built from 10 residues.